This section outlines one T cell receptor (beta chain) sequence together with its context. This clonotype was counted between two and nine times. Its recognized antigen is unknown. Base-call qualities are not available, and no considerably larger clone is one nucleotide away. From a lookup of the germline V gene (reference sequence), CDR1 and CDR2 are DFQATT and SNEGSKA. Reading from cysteine to phenylalanine, the CDR3 counts 12 amino acids. Only the CDR3 portion is preserved as DNA: 36 bases, with reading frame beginning at the first base. V loses 6 bases at its end and J loses 5 bases; junction bases beyond the gene matches: 5. The entry originates in a study of CD8+CD57+ T cells in acquired aplastic anemia (dated by TCRdb to 2016 to 2019). General notes on the study: A mean of around 3.3 ug of DNA, ranging from about 0.17 to 30 ug, was extracted from sorted CD4+ and CD8+ cells. A CD8+CD57+ expansion meant a frequency higher than the mean frequency seen in healthy subjects.

The paper's findings and limits, for the study overall: No significant difference in CD8+ Simpson's diversity was found between patients and healthy controls (P=0.060). Roughly 30 CD8+ CDR3 sequences were found to be shared between patients and controls, but these sequences appeared to be highly expressed in patients and within the immunodominant clones of the patients.

TCR beta VDJ combination and CDR3 sequence profiling used genomic DNA as the template. An Illumina HiSeq 2000 was used for TCR repertoire sequencing. In the authors' own workflow: Repertoires were assessed using TRBV/TRBJ rearrangement plots, CDR3 size and DJ length profiles, and Simpson's diversity index. The most abundant DNA sequence in the deep sequencing data was taken as the immunodominant clone. CDR3 amino acid sequences were checked for sharing across subjects and were also compared against the VDJdb database and published repertoires. TCRdb handled the public reads itself, with Q25 trimming in fastp and clone calling in MiXCR, and kept productive beta chains. When rows share a CDR3 protein, they turn into one entry using the most common DNA and genes. In this record, the V and J calls reflect TCRdb's handling and not the investigators' own analysis. The sample table shows 150,000 or so distinct CDR3 sequences, and approximately 52% are seen once. Roughly 12% of the sample is in the top ten clones.

Expansion of CD8+CD57+ cells had been shown by flow cytometry in the patients chosen for sequencing. Every patient had a diagnosis of severe acquired aplastic anemia based on International Study of Aplastic Anemia and Agranulocytosis and Camitta criteria. At the time blood was sampled, none of the patients had received any therapy. TCR repertoires of sorted CD4+ and CD8+ blood T cells from severe aplastic anemia patients and healthy subjects were deep-sequenced in the study. In the USA, patient enrollment took place under clinicaltrials.gov protocols 00001620, 01623167, 00001397, 00071045, 00081523 and 00961064. Ficoll-Paque density gradient centrifugation was used to isolate peripheral blood mononuclear cells. Before DNA was extracted, CD4+ and CD8+ T cells were sorted using either FACS or magnetic beads.

The sample taken for sequencing was sorted CD4+, CD8+, or CD8+CD57+ T cells (not recorded which) from PBMCs. This chain joins TRBV20-1 to TRBJ2-5; 8 of the junction bases match TRBD1. This TCR was sampled from a human donor with aplastic anemia. The nucleotide sequence reads as follows: TGCAGTGCCTCCAGGGGGCGGGAGACCCAGTACTTC. It codes for CSASRGRETQYF.